This T cell receptor beta chain was observed in a study of cytomegalovirus exposure and HLA in healthy donors. It was with 60 Vbeta and 13 Jbeta primers that the PCR ran. Libraries were prepared by immunoSEQ multiplex PCR; TCRdb keeps only in-frame clonotypes and omits some of them. Among some 51,000 clones, roughly 74% were seen once, and the ten largest hold 30% to 35%. Healthy bone marrow donors formed the donor group. Study-level points and caveats: In vitro testing confirmed a few CMV-associated chains as specific for CMV antigens. Most of the TCR beta V segments (in an earlier analysis) were productive either about 90% or about 30% of the time. Reports state that TCR beta sequences accurately predicted most subjects' HLA-A and HLA-B alleles.

With regard to this clone: Its antigen is not identified.

Specimen: PBMCs. The clonotype originates from a man in his forties in good health and CMV-seropositive.

The CDR3 here is CASSLTRGSEQFF. As DNA, the CDR3 is TGCGCCAGCAGCTTGACACGGGGGAGTGAGCAGTTCTTC. The J gene is TRBJ2-1, the V gene TRBV5-1; D possibly corresponds to TRBD2 (6 bases). Trimming removed 1 base from V and 9 bases from J, with 11 bases in between. This CDR3 has 13 amino acids. Per germline, CDR1 SGHRS and CDR2 YFSETQ.